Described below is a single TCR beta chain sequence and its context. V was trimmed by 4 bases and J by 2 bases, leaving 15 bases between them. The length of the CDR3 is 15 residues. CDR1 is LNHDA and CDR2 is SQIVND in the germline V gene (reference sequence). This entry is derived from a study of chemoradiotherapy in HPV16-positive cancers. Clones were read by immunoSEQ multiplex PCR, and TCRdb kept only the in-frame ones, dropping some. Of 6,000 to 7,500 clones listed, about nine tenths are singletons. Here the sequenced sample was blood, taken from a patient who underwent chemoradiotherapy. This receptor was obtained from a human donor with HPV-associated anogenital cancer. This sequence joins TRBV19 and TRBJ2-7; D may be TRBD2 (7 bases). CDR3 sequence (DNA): TGTGCCAGTAGTAGGACCCCGCGGGGGCCCTACGAGCAGTACTTC. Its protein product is CASSRTPRGPYEQYF. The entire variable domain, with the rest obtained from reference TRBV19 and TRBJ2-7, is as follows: DGGITQSPKYLFRKEGQNVTLSCEQNLNHDAMYWYRQDPGQGLRLIYYSQIVNDFQKGDIAEGYSVSREKKESFPLTVTSAQKNPTAFYLCASSRTPRGPYEQYFGPGTRLTVT.